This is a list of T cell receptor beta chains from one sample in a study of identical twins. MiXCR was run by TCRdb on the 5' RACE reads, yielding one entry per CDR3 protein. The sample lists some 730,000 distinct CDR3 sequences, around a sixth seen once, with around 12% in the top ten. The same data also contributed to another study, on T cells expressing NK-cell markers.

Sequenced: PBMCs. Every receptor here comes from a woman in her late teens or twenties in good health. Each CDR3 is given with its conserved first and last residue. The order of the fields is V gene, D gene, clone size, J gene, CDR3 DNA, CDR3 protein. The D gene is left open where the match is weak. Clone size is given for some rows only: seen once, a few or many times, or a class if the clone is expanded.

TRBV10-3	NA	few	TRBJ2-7	TGTGCCATCAGTGTGCTGGGGGTAGGGACGGGAGAGCAGTACTTC	CAISVLGVGTGEQYF
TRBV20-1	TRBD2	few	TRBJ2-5	TGCAGTGCTAGCGAAGGACTAGCGGAGACCCAGTACTTC	CSASEGLAETQYF
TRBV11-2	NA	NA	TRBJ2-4	TGTGCCAGCAGCCGCGATACTTGGGGTCAAAACATTCAGTACTTC	CASSRDTWGQNIQYF
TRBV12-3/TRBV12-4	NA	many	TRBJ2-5	TGTGCCAGCAGTTCCTGGGGGGAATCGGATAGGGAGACCCAGTACTTC	CASSSWGESDRETQYF
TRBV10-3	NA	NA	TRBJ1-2	TGTGCCATCAGTGGATGGGACCTGAGGGGCTACACCTTC	CAISGWDLRGYTF
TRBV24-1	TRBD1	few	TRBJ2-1	TGTGCCACCAGTGATGCGCGGACAGGGTTTAGCAATGAGCAGTTCTTC	CATSDARTGFSNEQFF
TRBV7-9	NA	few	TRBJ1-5	TGTGCCAGCAGCTTAGCAGCAGATAGCAATCAGCCCCAGCATTTT	CASSLAADSNQPQHF
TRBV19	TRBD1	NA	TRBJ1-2	TGTGCCAGTAGTCGGGACAGGGACTTTATGGAATATGGCTACACCTTC	CASSRDRDFMEYGYTF
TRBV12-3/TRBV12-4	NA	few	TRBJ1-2	TGTGCCAGCAGTTGGGGAAATAACTATGGCTACACCTTC	CASSWGNNYGYTF
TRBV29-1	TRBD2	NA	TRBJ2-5	TGCAGCGCCGAGGGCGGGAGTGAGACCCAGTACTTC	CSAEGGSETQYF
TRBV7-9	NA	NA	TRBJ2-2	TGTGCCAGCAGCCCCCCCCCCGGGGAGCTGTTTTTT	CASSPPPGELFF
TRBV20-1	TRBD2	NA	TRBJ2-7	TGCAGTGCCCGTTCCCTAGCGGTGTACGAGCAGTACTTC	CSARSLAVYEQYF
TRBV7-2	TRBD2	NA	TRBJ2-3	TGTGCCAGCAGCTTATACGGACTAGCGGGGGGCACAGATACGCAGTATTTT	CASSLYGLAGGTDTQYF
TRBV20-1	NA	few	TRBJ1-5	TGCAGTGCAACCGACAGGCGGGCGTTCAATCAGCCCCAGCATTTT	CSATDRRAFNQPQHF
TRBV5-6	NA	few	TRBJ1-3	TGTGCCAGCAGCCGAACAGGAGGCTCTGGAAACACCATATATTTT	CASSRTGGSGNTIYF
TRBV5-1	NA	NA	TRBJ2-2	TGCGCCAGCAGCATAATACAGGGGAACACCGGGGAGCTGTTTTTT	CASSIIQGNTGELFF
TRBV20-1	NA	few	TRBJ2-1	TGCAGTGCTATTACGGGGAATTCATACAATGAGCAGTTCTTC	CSAITGNSYNEQFF
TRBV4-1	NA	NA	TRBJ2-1	TGCGCCAGCAGCCAAGATCGTTCGGGGCAGTTCTTC	CASSQDRSGQFF
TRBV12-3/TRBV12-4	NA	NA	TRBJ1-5	TGTGCCAGCAACCCTGATGGGGGCAATCAGCCCCAGCATTTT	CASNPDGGNQPQHF
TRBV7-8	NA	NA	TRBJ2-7	TGTGCCAGCAGCCCAAGTAGTAGTCGGGAGCCCGAGCAGTACTTC	CASSPSSSREPEQYF
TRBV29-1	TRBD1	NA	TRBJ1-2	TGCAGCGTTCCGACGACAGGGAGCAGCTATGGCTACACCTTC	CSVPTTGSSYGYTF
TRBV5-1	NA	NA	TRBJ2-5	TGCGCCAGTAGCTTACAGGGAATGTACCAAGAGACCCAGTACTTC	CASSLQGMYQETQYF
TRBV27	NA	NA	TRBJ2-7	TGTGCCAGCAGTTTTGGGCGGGGGCGTTCCTACGAGCAGTACTTC	CASSFGRGRSYEQYF
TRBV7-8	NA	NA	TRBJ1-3	TGTGCCAGCAGCCGCGGGAGGGCAGGGGGAAACACCATATATTTT	CASSRGRAGGNTIYF
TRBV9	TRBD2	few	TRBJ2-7	TGTGCCAGCAGCGTAGCTACGGGACTAGCGTCGAACGAGCAGTACTTC	CASSVATGLASNEQYF
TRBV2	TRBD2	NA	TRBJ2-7	TGTGCCAGCAGTATTAGCGGGGGGCTCTACGAGCAGTACTTC	CASSISGGLYEQYF
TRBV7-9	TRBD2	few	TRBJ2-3	TGTGCCAGCATTGCGGGGGGAGTCACAGATACGCAGTATTTT	CASIAGGVTDTQYF
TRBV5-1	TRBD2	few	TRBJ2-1	TGCGCCAGCAGCTTAACCGGGACTAGCGGGAGGGTTGAGCAGTTCTTC	CASSLTGTSGRVEQFF
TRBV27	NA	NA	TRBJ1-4	TGTGCCAGCAGTCGGCGGTGGCAGTCTAATGAAAAACTGTTTTTT	CASSRRWQSNEKLFF
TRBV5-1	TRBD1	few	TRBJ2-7	TGCGCCAGCAGCCTGGGACAGGCTGGGGGCGAGCAGTACTTC	CASSLGQAGGEQYF